This T cell receptor (beta chain) emerged from a study of shared clonotypes between healthy human individuals. Findings and caveats of the study: Despite large depth, rarefaction showed incomplete sorted-subset sequencing. What naive subsets generally showed was a larger estimated richness than memory subsets showed.

This clone was detected once. Its antigen is still unknown. When replicate PCRs were run on sorted subsets, they used about 200 ng DNA, about 30,000 T cell genomes. TCRdb's copy holds only in-frame clones and misses some; the assay was immunoSEQ multiplex PCR. The sample consists of 100,000 to 120,000 clones, more than 65% of them appearing once. Sequenced material: memory CD8+ T cells sorted from blood. Indicated subset: CD45RO+ cells pooled with CCR7-negative TemRA cells. This clonotype was sampled from a young woman in good health.

DNA of the CDR3: TGTGCCAGCAGCTTAGATCTGGGGGTCGGTGAGCAGTACTTC. This translates into CASSLDLGVGEQYF. V and J are TRBV7-9 and TRBJ2-7; D is perhaps TRBD1 or TRBD2 (5 bases each). Germline CDR1 SEHNR, CDR2 FQNEAQ (reference sequence). The CDR3 is made up of 14 amino acids. Deletions cut 1 base from V and 7 bases from J, with 14 bases between. Drawing the rest from reference TRBV7-9 and TRBJ2-7, the complete variable domain is DTGVSQNPRHKITKRGQNVTFRCDPISEHNRLYWYRQTLGQGPEFLTYFQNEAQLEKSRLLSDRFSAERPKGSFSTLEIQRTEQGDSAMYLCASSLDLGVGEQYFGPGTRLTVT.